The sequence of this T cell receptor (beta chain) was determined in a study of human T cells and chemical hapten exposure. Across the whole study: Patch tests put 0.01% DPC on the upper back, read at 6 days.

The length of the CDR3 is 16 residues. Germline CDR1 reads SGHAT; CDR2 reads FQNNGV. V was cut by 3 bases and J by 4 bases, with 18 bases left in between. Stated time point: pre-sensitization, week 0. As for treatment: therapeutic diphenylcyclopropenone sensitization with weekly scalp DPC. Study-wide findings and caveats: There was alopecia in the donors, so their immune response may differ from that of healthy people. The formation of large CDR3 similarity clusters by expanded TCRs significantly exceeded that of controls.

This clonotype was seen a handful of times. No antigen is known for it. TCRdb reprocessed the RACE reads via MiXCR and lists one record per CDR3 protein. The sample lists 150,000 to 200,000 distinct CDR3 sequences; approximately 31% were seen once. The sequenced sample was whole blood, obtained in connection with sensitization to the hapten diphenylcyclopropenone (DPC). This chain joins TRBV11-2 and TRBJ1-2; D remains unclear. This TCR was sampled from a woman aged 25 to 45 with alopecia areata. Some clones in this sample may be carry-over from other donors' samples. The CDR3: CASSFLGGGGTYGYTF. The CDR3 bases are TGTGCCAGCAGCTTCCTGGGAGGAGGAGGAACCTATGGCTACACCTTC.